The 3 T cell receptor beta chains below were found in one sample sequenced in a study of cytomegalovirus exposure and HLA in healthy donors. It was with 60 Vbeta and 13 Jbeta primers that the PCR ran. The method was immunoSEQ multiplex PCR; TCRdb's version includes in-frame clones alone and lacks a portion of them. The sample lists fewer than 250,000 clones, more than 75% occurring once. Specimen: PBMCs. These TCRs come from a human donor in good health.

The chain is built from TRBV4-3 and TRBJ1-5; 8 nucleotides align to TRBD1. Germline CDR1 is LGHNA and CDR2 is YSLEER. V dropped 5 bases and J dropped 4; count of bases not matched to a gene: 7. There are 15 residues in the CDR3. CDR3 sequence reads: CASSLDRASNQPQHF. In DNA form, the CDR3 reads TGCGCCAGCAGCTTGGACAGGGCTTCGAATCAGCCCCAGCATTTT.

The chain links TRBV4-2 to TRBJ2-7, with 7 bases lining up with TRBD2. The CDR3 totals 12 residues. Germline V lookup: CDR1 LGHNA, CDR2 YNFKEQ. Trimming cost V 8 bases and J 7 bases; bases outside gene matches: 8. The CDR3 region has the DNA TGTGCCAGCGTTGGCGGGAGCGGGGAGCAGTACTTC. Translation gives CASVGGSGEQYF.

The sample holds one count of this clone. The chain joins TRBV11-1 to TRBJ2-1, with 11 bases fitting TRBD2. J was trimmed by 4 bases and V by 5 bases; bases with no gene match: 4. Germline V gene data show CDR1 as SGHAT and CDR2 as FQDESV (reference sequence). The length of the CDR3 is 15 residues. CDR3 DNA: TGTGCCAGCAGCCTCGGGACTAGCGGTTACAATGAGCAGTTCTTC. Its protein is CASSLGTSGYNEQFF.